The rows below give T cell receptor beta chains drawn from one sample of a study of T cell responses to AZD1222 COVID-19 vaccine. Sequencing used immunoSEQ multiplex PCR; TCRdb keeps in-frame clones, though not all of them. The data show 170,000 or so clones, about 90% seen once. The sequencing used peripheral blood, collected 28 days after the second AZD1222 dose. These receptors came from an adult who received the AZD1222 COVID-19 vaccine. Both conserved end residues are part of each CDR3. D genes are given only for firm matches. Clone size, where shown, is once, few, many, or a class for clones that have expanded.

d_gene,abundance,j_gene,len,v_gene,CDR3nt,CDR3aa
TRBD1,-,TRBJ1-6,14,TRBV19,TGTGCCAGTACGTCGCAGGGGGAGTATTCACCCCTCCACTTT,CASTSQGEYSPLHF
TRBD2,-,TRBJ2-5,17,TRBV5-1,TGCGCCAGCAGCCCCGGCGGGCTAGCGGGGGACCAAGAGACCCAGTACTTC,CASSPGGLAGDQETQYF
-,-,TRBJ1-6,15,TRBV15,TGTGCCACCAGCAGAGCCGCGGGGGGAGCCTTCACCCTCCACTTT,CATSRAAGGAFTLHF
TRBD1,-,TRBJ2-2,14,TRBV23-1,TGCGCCAGCAGTCAAGGGACAGTTTTGGGGGAGCTGTTTTTT,CASSQGTVLGELFF
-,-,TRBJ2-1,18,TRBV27,TGTGCCAGCAGTTTTCCTTCGGCAGGCCCTCGCTCCTACAATGAGCAGTTCTTC,CASSFPSAGPRSYNEQFF
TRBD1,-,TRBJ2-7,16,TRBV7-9,TGTGCCAGCAGCTTAAGTGCTGGACAGGGAAACTACGAGCAGTACTTC,CASSLSAGQGNYEQYF
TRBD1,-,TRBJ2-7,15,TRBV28,TGTGCCAGCAGAAGCCCCGGGACAGGGGCCTACGAGCAGTACTTC,CASRSPGTGAYEQYF
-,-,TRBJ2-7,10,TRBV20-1,TGCAGTGCAAAAAATTACGAGCAGTACTTC,CSAKNYEQYF
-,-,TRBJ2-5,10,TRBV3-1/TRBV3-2,TGTGCCAGCAGCCGTGGGACCCAGTACTTC,CASSRGTQYF
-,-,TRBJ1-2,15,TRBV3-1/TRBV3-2,TGTGCCAGCAGCCAATCACCGGGGGGAAACTATGGCTACACCTTT,CASSQSPGGNYGYTF
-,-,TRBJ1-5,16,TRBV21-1,TGTGCCAGCAGCACCTTAACAGGGGGTAGCAATCAGCCCCAGCATTTT,CASSTLTGGSNQPQHF
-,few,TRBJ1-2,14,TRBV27,TGTGCCAGCAGTTTTAGGCAGAGCGGCTATGGCTACACCTTC,CASSFRQSGYGYTF